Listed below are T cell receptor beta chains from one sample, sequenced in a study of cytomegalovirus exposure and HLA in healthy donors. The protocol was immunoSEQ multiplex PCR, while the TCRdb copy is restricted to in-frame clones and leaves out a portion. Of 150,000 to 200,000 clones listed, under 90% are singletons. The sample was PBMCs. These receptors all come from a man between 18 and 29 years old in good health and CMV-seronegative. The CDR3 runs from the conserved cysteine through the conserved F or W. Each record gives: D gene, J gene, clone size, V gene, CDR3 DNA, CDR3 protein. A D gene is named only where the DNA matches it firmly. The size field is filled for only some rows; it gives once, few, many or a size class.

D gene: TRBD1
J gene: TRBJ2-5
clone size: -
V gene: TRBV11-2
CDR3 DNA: TGTGCCAGCAGCTTACAGGGGGATGCGGAGACCCAGTACTTC
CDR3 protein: CASSLQGDAETQYF

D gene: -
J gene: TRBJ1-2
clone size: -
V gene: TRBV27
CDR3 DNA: TGTGCCAGCAGTTTAGGGGGGGCTCGTTATGGCTACACCTTC
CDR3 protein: CASSLGGARYGYTF

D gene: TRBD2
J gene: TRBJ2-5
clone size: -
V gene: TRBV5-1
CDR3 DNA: TGCGCCAGCAGCTTGGGCGAGCGGGGGGGAAAAGAGACCCAGTACTTC
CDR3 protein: CASSLGERGGKETQYF

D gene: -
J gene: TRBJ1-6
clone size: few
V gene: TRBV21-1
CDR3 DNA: TGTGCCAGCAGCCCTGGGGGGTCACCCCTCCACTTT
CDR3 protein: CASSPGGSPLHF

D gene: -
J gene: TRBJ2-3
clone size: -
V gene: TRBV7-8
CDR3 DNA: TGTGCCACCACACCAGGGGGCACAGATACGCAGTATTTT
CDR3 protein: CATTPGGTDTQYF

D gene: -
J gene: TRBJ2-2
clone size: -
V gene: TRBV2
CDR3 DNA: TGTGCCAGCAGTGAACTTTTCGGGAGTAAAGGGACCGGGGAGCTGTTTTTT
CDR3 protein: CASSELFGSKGTGELFF

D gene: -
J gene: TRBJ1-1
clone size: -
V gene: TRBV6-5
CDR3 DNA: TGTGCCAGCAGTTACTCACGGTTGAACACTGAAGCTTTCTTT
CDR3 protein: CASSYSRLNTEAFF

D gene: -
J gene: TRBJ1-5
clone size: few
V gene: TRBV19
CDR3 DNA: TGTGCCAGTAGGCCCAGGGCTAAACAGCCCCAGCATTTT
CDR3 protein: CASRPRAKQPQHF

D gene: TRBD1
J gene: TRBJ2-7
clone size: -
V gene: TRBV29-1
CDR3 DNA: TGCAGCGTTACGACAGGGGGCTGGTACGAGCAGTACTTC
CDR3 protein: CSVTTGGWYEQYF

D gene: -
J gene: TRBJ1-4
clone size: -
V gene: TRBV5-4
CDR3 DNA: TGTGCCACCCGAGAGGCCAACAGCGGAACTAATGAAAAACTGTTTTTT
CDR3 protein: CATREANSGTNEKLFF

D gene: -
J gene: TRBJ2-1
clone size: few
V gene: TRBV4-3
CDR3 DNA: TGCGCCAGCCTCCTAGGAGCGTCCAATGAGCAGTTCTTC
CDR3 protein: CASLLGASNEQFF

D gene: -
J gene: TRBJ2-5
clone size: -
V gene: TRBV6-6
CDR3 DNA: TGTGCCAGCAGTTACTCTGGGCACCAAGAGACCCAGTACTTC
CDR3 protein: CASSYSGHQETQYF

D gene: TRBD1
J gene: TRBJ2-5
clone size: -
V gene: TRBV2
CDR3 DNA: TGTGCCAGCAGTGAAAGTGGGACAGGGGCGAGGACCCAGTACTTC
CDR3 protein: CASSESGTGARTQYF

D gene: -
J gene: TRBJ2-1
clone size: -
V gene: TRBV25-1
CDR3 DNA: TGTGCCAGCAGTGTCGTGAACAGAGAAAATGAGCAGTTCTTC
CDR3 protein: CASSVVNRENEQFF

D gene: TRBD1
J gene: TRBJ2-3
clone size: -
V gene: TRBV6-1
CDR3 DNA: TGTGCCAGCAGTGATCAGGGGGCAAGCACAGATACGCAGTATTTT
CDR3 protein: CASSDQGASTDTQYF

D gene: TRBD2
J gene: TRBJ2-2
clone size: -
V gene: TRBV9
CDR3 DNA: TGTGCCAGCAGCGTTAGCGGGGGGAACACCGGGGAGCTGTTTTTT
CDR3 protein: CASSVSGGNTGELFF

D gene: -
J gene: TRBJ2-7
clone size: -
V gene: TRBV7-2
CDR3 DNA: TGTGCCAGCAGCTCCTCGGGGGACAGCTACGAGCAGTACTTC
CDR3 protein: CASSSSGDSYEQYF

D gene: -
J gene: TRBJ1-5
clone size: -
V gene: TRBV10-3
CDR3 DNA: TGTGCCATCAGTTCGGACAGCCGAAATCAGCCCCAGCATTTT
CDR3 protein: CAISSDSRNQPQHF

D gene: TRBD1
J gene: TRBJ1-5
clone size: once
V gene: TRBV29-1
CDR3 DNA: TGCAGCGTAAAACAGGGGGCAGATCAGCCCCAGCATTTT
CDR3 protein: CSVKQGADQPQHF

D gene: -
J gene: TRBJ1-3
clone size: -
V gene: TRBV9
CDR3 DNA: TGTGCCAGCAGCACCACAGGGAGCGGAAACACCATATATTTT
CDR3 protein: CASSTTGSGNTIYF

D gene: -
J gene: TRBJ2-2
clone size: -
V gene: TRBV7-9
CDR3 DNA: TGTGCCAGCAGCTTAGTGATAGCCCGAACGAACACCGGGGAGCTGTTTTTT
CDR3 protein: CASSLVIARTNTGELFF

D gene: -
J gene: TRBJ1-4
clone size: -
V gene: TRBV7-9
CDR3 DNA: TGTGCCAGCGCGGAGACCGAGGCAACTAATGAAAAACTGTTTTTT
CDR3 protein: CASAETEATNEKLFF

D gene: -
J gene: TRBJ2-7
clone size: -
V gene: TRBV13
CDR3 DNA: TGTGCCAGCAGCTTATGGGCCCCAGGGGTGGACGAGCAGTACTTC
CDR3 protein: CASSLWAPGVDEQYF

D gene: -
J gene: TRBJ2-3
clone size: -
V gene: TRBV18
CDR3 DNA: TGTGCCAGCTCTCCCCCGAGCCCAGATACGCAGTATTTT
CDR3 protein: CASSPPSPDTQYF

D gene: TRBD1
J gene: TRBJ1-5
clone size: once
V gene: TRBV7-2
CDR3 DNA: TGTGCCAGCAGCCCCCAGAGACAGGGGAGCGGTCAGCCCCAGCATTTT
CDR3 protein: CASSPQRQGSGQPQHF

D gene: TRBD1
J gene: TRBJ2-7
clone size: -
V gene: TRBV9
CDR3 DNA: TGTGCCAGCAGCCTGGGGACAGGGGACCACGAGCAGTACTTC
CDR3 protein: CASSLGTGDHEQYF

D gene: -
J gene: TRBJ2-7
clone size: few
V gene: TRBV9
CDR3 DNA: TGTGCCAGCAGCGTAGGGTCCGGCGGAAGCTCCTACGAGCAGTACTTC
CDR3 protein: CASSVGSGGSSYEQYF

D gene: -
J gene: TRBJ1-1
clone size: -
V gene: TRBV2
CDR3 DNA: TGTGCCAGCAGTGAGGCAGGGGTGGGAAACACTGAAGCTTTCTTT
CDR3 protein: CASSEAGVGNTEAFF

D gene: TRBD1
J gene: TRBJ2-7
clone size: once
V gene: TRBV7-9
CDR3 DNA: TGTGCCAGCAGCTTACCGGGACAGGGCGCCCACGAGCAGTACTTC
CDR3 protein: CASSLPGQGAHEQYF

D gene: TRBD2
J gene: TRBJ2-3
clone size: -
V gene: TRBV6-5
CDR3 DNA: TGTGCCAGCAGTTACTTTGGCGGGGGGGAGAATACGCAGTATTTT
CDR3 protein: CASSYFGGGENTQYF

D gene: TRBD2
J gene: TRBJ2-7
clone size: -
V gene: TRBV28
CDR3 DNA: TGTGCCAGCAGAAGACTAGCGGGAGCGGATGAGCAGTACTTC
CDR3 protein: CASRRLAGADEQYF

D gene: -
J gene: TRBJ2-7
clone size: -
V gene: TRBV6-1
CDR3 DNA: TGTGCCAGCAAGAAAGGCGGTGAACACTACGAGCAGTACTTC
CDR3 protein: CASKKGGEHYEQYF

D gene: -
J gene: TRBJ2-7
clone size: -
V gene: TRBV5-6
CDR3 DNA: TGTGCCAGCAGCTTGGAGTGGCGGAGCTCCTACGAGCAGTACTTC
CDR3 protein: CASSLEWRSSYEQYF

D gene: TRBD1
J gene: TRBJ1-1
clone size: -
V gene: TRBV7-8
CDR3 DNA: TGTGCCAGCAACCCTGGACAGGGAGGGACTGAAGCTTTCTTT
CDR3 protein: CASNPGQGGTEAFF

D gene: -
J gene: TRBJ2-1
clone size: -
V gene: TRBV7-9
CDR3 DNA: TGTGCCAGCAGGCTCCTTACTAGTTTCAATGAGCAGTTCTTC
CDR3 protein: CASRLLTSFNEQFF

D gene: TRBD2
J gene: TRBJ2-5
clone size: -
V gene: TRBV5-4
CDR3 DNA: TGTGCCAGCAGGGACGGGACTAGCCAAGAGACCCAGTACTTC
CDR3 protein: CASRDGTSQETQYF

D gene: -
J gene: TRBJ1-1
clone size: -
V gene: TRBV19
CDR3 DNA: TGTGCCAGTAGCGACGCTAACAGTCAGAACACTGAAGCTTTCTTT
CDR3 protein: CASSDANSQNTEAFF

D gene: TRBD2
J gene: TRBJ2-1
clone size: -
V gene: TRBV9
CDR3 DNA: TGTGCCAGCAGCGTAGTTAGGTCTAGCGGGGGCTACAATGAGCAGTTCTTC
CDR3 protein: CASSVVRSSGGYNEQFF

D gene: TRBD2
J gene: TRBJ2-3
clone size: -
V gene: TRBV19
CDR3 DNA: TGTGCCACCCGAGCGGGGCACACAGATACGCAGTATTTT
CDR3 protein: CATRAGHTDTQYF

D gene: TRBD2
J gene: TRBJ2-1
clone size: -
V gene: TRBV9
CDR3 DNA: TGTGCCAGCAGCGACTGGACTAGCGGGGGGCCGTATCAGTTCTTC
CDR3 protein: CASSDWTSGGPYQFF

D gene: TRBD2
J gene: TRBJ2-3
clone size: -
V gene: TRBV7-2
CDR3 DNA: TGTGCCAGCAGCTTATCTAGCGGGAGTGGCACAGATACGCAGTATTTT
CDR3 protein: CASSLSSGSGTDTQYF

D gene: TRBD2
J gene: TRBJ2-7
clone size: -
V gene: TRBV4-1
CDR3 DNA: TGCGCCAGCAGCCAAGTTGATCTGGGACTAGCGGGAGGAGAGCAGTACTTC
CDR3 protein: CASSQVDLGLAGGEQYF

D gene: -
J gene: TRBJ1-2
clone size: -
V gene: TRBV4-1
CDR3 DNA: TGCGCCAGCAGCCAGACGGAGCTGACCCTTGTCTATGGCTACACCTTC
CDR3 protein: CASSQTELTLVYGYTF

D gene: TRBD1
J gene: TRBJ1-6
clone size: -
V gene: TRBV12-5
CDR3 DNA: TGTGCTAGTGGTTTGGTCCCGGGACAGGGTTCACCCCTCCACTTT
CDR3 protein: CASGLVPGQGSPLHF

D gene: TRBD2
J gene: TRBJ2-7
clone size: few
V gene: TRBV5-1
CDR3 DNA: TGCGCCAGCACGACTAGCGGGAGATCCTACGAGCAGTACTTC
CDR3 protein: CASTTSGRSYEQYF

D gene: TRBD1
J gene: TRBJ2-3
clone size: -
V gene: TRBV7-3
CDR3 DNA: TGTGCCAGCAGCGGACAGGGCGGAACAGATACGCAGTATTTT
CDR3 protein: CASSGQGGTDTQYF

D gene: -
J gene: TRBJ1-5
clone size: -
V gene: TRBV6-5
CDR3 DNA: TGTGCCAGCAGAAAACAGAATAGCAATCAGCCCCAGCATTTT
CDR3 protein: CASRKQNSNQPQHF

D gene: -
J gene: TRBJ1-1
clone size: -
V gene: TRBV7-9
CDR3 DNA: TGTGCCAGCAGCGTATTTGGGCGGAACACTGAAGCTTTCTTT
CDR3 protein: CASSVFGRNTEAFF

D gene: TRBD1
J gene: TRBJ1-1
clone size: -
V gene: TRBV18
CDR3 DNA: TGTGCCAGCTCACCACCGACGGACAGGGGGTTTGCTTTCTTT
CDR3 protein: CASSPPTDRGFAFF

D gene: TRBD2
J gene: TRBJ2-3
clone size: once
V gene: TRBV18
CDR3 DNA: TGTGCCAGCTCACCAACTAGCGGGGGATTCACAGATACGCAGTATTTT
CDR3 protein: CASSPTSGGFTDTQYF

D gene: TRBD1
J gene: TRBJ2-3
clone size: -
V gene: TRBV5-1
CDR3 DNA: TGCGCCAGCAGCCGGACAGGCCTGAAGGATACGCAGTATTTT
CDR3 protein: CASSRTGLKDTQYF

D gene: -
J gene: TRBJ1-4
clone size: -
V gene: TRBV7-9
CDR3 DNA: TGTGCCAGCAGCGCTCGGGACGCCGGAGGGGAAAAACTGTTTTTT
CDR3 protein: CASSARDAGGEKLFF

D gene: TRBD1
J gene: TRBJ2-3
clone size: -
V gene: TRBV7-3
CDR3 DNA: TGTGCCAGCAGCTTAGGGGACAGGGGAAAAAGCACAGATACGCAGTATTTT
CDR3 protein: CASSLGDRGKSTDTQYF

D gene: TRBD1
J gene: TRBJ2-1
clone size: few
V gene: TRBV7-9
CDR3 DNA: TGTGCCAGCAGCTTAACGGACAGGGGGGGGTTCAATGAGCAGTTCTTC
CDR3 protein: CASSLTDRGGFNEQFF